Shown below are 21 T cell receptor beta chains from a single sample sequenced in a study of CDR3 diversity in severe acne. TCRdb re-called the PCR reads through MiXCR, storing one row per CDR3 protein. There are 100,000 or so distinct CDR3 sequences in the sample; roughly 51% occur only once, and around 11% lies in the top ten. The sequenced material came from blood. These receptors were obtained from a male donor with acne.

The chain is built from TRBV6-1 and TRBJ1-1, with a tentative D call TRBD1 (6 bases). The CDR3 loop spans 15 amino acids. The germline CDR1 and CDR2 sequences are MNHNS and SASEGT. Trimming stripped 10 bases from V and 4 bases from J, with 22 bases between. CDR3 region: CATYRVLSGATEAFF. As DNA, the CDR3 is TGTGCCACATACAGGGTGCTGTCGGGCGCCACTGAAGCTTTCTTT.

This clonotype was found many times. The CDR3 reads CASSRQATTSTDTQYF. The CDR3 DNA reads TGTGCCAGTAGTAGACAGGCTACTACTAGCACAGATACGCAGTATTTT. The chain couples TRBV19 to TRBJ2-3, with D tentatively TRBD1 (6 bases). Trimming took off 4 bases at V and 0 bases at J, with 14 bases between the two ends. There are 16 residues in the CDR3. CDR1 and CDR2 from the germline V gene are LNHDA and SQIVND (reference sequence).

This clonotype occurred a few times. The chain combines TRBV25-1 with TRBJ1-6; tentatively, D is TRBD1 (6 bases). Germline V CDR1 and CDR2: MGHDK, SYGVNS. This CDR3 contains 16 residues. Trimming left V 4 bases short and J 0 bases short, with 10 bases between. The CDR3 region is CASSVDRSSYNSPLHF. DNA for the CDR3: TGTGCCAGCAGTGTAGACAGGAGCTCCTATAATTCACCCCTCCACTTT.

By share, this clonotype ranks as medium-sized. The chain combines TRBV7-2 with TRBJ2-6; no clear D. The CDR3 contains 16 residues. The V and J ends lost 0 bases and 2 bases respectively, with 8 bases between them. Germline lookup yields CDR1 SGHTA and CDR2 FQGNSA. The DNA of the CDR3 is TGTGCCAGCAGCTTAGCGTCGACAACTGGGGCCAACGTCCTGACTTTC. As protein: CASSLASTTGANVLTF. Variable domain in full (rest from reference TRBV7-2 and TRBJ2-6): GAGVSQSPSNKVTEKGKDVELRCDPISGHTALYWYRQSLGQGLEFLIYFQGNSAPDKSGLPSDRFSAERTGGSVSTLTIQRTQQEDSAVYLCASSLASTTGANVLTFGAGSRLTVL.

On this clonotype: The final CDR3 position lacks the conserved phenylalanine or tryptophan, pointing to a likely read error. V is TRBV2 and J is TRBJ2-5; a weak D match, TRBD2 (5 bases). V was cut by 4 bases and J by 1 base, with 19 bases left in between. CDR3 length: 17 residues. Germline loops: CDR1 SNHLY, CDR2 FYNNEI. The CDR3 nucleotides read TGTGCCAGCAGTGTTCCTCGAGAGCGGACCTTCCAAGAGACCCAGTACTCC. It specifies CASSVPRERTFQETQYS.

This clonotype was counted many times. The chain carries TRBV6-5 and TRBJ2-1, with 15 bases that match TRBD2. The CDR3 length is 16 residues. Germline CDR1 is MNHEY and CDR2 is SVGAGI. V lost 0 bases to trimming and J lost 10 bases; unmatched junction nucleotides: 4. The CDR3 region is CASSYSGLAGGEEQFF. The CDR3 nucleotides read TGTGCCAGCAGTTACTCAGGACTAGCGGGAGGGGAGGAGCAGTTCTTC.

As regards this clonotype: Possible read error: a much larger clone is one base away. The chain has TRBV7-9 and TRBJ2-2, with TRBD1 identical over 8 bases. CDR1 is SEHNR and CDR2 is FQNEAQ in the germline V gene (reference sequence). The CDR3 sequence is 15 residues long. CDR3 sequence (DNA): TGTGCCAGCACCTCAAGGACAGGGCCCACCGGGGAGCTGTCTTTT. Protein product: CASTSRTGPTGELSF.

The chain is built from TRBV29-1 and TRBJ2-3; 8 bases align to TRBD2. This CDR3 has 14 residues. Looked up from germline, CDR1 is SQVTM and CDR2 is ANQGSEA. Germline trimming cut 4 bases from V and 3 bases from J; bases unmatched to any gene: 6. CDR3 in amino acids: CSVAPAGETDTQYF. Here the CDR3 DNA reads TGCAGCGTTGCACCAGCGGGAGAGACAGATACGCAGTATTTT.

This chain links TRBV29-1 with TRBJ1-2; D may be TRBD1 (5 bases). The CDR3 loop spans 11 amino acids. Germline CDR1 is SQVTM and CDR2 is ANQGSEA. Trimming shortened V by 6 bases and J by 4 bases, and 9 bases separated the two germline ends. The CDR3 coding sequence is TGCAGCGTGACAGACTCCTATGGCTACACCTTC. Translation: CSVTDSYGYTF.

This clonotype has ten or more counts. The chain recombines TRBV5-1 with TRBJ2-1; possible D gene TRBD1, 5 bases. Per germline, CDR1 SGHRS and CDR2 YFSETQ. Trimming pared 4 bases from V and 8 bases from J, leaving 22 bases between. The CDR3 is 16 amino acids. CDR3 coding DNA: TGCGCCAGCAGCGTTTTCCGACAGACTCCTAACTATGAGCAGTTCTTC. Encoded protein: CASSVFRQTPNYEQFF.

CDR3 in DNA: TGTGCCAGCAGTTCAACAGCCGGGACTGAAGAGACCCAGTACTTC. Encoded protein: CASSSTAGTEETQYF. V gene TRBV12-3 or TRBV12-4 combines with J gene TRBJ2-5; TRBD2 is a possible D gene (6 bases). V shed 4 bases and J shed 3 bases, with 15 bases lying between them. The CDR3 has 15 residues.

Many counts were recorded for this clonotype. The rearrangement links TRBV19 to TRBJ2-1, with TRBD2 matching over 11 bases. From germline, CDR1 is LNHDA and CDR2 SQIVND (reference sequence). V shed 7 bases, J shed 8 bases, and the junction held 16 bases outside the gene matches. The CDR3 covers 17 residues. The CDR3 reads CASTVSGRGGVFYEQFF. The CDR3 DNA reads TGTGCCAGTACCGTTAGCGGGAGGGGAGGAGTATTTTATGAGCAGTTCTTC.

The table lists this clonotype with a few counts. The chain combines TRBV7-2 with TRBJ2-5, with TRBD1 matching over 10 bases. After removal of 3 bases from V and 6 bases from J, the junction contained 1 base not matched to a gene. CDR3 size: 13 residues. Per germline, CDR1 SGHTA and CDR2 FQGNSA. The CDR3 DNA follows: TGTGCCAGCAGCTTGGGACAGGGGAAGACCCAGTACTTC. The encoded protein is CASSLGQGKTQYF.

DNA for the CDR3: TGTGCCAGCAGCCCCGGGGGGGCGCAGATTGGCTACACCTTC. Translation gives CASSPGGAQIGYTF. The chain couples TRBV6-1 to TRBJ1-2, with a weak D call TRBD1 (6 bases). The CDR3 length is 14 residues. The V gene's germline CDR1 is MNHNS and CDR2 SASEGT. The V end lost 6 bases, the J end lost 7 bases, and 18 bases lay between the germline ends.

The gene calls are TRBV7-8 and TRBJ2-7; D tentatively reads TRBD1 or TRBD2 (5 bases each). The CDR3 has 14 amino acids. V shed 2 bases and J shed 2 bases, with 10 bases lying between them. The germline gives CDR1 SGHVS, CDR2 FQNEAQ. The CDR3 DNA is TGTGCCAGCAGCTTACCGGGACCGGCCTACGAGCAGTACTTC. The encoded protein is CASSLPGPAYEQYF.

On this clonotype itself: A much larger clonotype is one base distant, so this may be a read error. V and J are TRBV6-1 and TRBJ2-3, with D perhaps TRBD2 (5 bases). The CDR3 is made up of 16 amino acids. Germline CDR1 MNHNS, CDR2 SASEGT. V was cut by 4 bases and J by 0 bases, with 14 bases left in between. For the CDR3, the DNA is TGTGCCAGCAGTGGATCACGGGATTCTAGCACAGATACGCAGTATTTT. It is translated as CASSGSRDSSTDTQYF.

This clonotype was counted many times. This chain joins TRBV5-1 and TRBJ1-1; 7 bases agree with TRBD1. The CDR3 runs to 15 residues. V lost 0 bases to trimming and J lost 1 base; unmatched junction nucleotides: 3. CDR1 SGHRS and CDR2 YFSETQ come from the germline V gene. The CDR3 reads CASSLGPGGNTEAFF. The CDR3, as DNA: TGCGCCAGCAGCTTGGGGCCAGGGGGGAACACTGAAGCTTTCTTT.

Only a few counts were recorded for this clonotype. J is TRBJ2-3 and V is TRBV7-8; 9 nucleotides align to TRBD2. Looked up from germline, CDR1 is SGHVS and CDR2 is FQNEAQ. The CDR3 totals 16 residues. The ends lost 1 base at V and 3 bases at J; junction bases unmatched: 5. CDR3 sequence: CASSLVVAGGTDTQYF. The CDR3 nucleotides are TGTGCCAGCAGCTTAGTGGTGGCGGGAGGGACAGATACGCAGTATTTT.

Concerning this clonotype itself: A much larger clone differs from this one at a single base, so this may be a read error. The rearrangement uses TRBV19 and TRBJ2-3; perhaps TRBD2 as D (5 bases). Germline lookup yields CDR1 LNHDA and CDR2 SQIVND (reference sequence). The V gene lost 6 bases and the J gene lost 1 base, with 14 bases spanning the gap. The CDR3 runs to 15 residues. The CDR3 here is CASRRSRGGTDTQYF. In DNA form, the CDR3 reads TGTGCCAGTAGGCGGTCCCGGGGAGGCACAGATACGCAGTATTTT.

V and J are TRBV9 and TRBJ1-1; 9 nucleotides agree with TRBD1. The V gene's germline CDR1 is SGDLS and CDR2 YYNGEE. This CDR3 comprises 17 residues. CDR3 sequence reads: CAPPLSGTGPLRTEAFF. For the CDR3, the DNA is TGTGCGCCCCCCCTATCCGGGACAGGGCCTCTTCGCACTGAAGCTTTCTTT.

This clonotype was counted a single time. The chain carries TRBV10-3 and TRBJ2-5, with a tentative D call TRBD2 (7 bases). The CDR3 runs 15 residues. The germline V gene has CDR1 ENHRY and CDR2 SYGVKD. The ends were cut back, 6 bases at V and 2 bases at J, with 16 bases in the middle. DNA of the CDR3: TGTGCCATCAGCCCTTCGGGGGGCGAGCAAGAGACCCAGTACTTC. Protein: CAISPSGGEQETQYF.